Given below is one T cell receptor (beta chain) in context. TCRdb's table, derived via immunoSEQ multiplex PCR, lists solely in-frame clones and lacks some. The table has 250,000 to 400,000 clones, around 88% seen once. The V and J ends lost 6 bases and 2 bases respectively, with 18 bases between them. CDR1 SQVTM and CDR2 ANQGSEA come from the germline V gene. The CDR3 totals 15 residues. The sample originates from a study of blood T cell repertoires in COVID-19. Patients from Seattle were sampled longitudinally, starting during active infection. The sequence was obtained from a woman aged 25-40 years with COVID-19, enrolled during active disease. The V gene is TRBV29-1, the J gene TRBJ2-3, with a weak D call TRBD2 (7 bases). What was sequenced was peripheral blood. CDR3: CSVSRGGVTTDTQYF. In DNA, the CDR3 is TGCAGCGTGTCTAGGGGGGGGGTTACCACAGATACGCAGTATTTT.